This entry features one T cell receptor beta chain sequence. Authors' analysis steps: Counts of nucleated cells, estimated from reference gene primer amplification, were obtained. The data were produced by immunoSEQ multiplex PCR, yet TCRdb's version contains in-frame clones alone and is incomplete. D and trimming come from the DNA, and the V and J calls and clone size come from that table. The table shows 250,000 or so clones, with around 86% occurring only once. The source of the sample is a study of blood T cell repertoires in COVID-19. Overall study context: In each case, the material was cDNA or gDNA derived from T cells, B-cell-depleted T cells, or PBMCs.

From germline, CDR1 is MNHNY and CDR2 SVGAGI (reference sequence). With V trimmed by 2 bases and J by 6 bases, 4 bases remained unmatched. This CDR3 is built from 15 residues. This receptor was taken from an elderly man with acute or convalescent COVID-19. This sequence joins TRBV6-6 and TRBJ1-5; 10 bases fit TRBD1. The sample was peripheral blood. CDR3 coding DNA: TGTGCCAGCAGTTACACGGGACAGGGGAGTCAGCCCCAGCATTTT. It yields the protein CASSYTGQGSQPQHF.